This T cell receptor beta chain stems from a study of long-term antiretroviral therapy in people with HIV. The run of the v3.0 immunoSEQ assay was at survey level. The repertoire was sequenced with immunoSEQ multiplex PCR; TCRdb's copy has only in-frame clones and lacks some. The data show 25,000 to 30,000 clones, with more than 85% seen just once and approximately 3.9% held by the top ten. This TCR came from a young man with HIV. This specimen consisted of unsorted PBMCs, obtained 3.1 years after starting antiretroviral therapy.

In DNA form, the CDR3 reads TGTGCCATCAGTGAGTCAAAGGGATTGGGCACAGATACGCAGTATTTT. It is translated as CAISESKGLGTDTQYF. The rearrangement uses TRBV10-3 and TRBJ2-3, with D hard to call. Trimming removed 0 bases at V and 1 base at J, with 11 bases between. The CDR3 is made up of 16 amino acids. Germline V gene data show CDR1 as ENHRY and CDR2 as SYGVKD.